The 21 T cell receptor beta chains in this list originate from one sample, sequenced in a study of T-cell memory formation after mild COVID-19. TCRdb independently ran MiXCR on the 5' RACE reads; one entry per CDR3 protein. The sample holds 550,000 to 650,000 distinct CDR3 sequences, about 18% seen once. Material for sequencing was PBMCs or a T cell subset sorted from them (not recorded which). Receptors were obtained from an adult woman who had mild COVID-19 (a few samples of this study predate the infection). Cell type and time point are not known.

This clonotype was seen at least ten times. The chain combines TRBV5-1 with TRBJ2-7; TRBD1 agrees at 9 bases. Trimming cost V 1 base and J 4 bases; bases outside gene matches: 6. The CDR3 is 15 residues long. Germline V gives CDR1 SGHRS, CDR2 YFSETQ. This CDR3 reads CASSLQGTGPYEQYF. CDR3 coding DNA: TGCGCCAGCAGCTTGCAAGGGACAGGGCCTTACGAGCAGTACTTC.

The chain carries TRBV29-1 and TRBJ2-1; D is unclear. Germline values: CDR1 SQVTM, CDR2 ANQGSEA. The CDR3 consists of 11 residues. V was cut by 3 bases and J by 4 bases, with 4 bases left in between. CDR3 in amino acids: CSVEVYNEQFF. In nucleotides, the CDR3 is TGCAGCGTTGAGGTATACAATGAGCAGTTCTTC.

The table lists this clonotype with a few counts. The J gene is TRBJ1-1, the V gene TRBV5-6, with 9 positions matching TRBD1. The trim removed 5 bases at V and 1 base at J, leaving 3 bases unmatched. This CDR3 region has 14 residues. Germline assignment: CDR1 SGHDT and CDR2 YYEEEE. CDR3 in DNA: TGTGCCAGCAGGAGGGGACAGGGGAACACTGAAGCTTTCTTT. Protein: CASRRGQGNTEAFF.

This clonotype has just a few counts. J is TRBJ1-4 and V is TRBV5-1, with D possibly TRBD1 on 5 matching bases. The CDR3 spans 16 residues. In germline, CDR1 is SGHRS, CDR2 YFSETQ. Trimming took off 0 bases at V and 7 bases at J, with 16 bases between the two ends. The DNA for the CDR3 is TGCGCCAGCAGCTTGGTGGGACCGCTTCCAGCTGAAAAACTGTTTTTT. This encodes CASSLVGPLPAEKLFF.

The V gene is TRBV7-9, the J gene TRBJ2-5, with 8 bases aligning to TRBD2. The CDR3 length is 17 residues. V was clipped by 0 bases and J by 1 base; unmatched bases: 7. Germline V CDR1 and CDR2: SEHNR, FQNEAQ (reference sequence). CDR3 sequence reads: CASSLASGTRSQETQYF. The CDR3 DNA reads TGTGCCAGCAGCTTAGCGTCCGGGACTAGAAGCCAAGAGACCCAGTACTTC.

This chain uses TRBV27 with TRBJ2-7, with unresolved D. The CDR3 has 18 residues. Trimming stripped 6 bases from V and 0 bases from J, with 24 bases between. Germline CDR1 is MNHEY and CDR2 is SMNVEV (reference sequence). The CDR3 nucleotides read TGTGCCAGCAGCCCTATCCCCAGTTCAGTGAGGAGCTCCTACGAGCAGTACTTC. Protein: CASSPIPSSVRSSYEQYF.

This clonotype has only a few counts. The rearrangement joins TRBV7-2 to TRBJ2-1; possible D gene TRBD2, 5 bases. Germline V gene lookup returns CDR1 SGHTA and CDR2 FQGNSA. Trimming stripped 5 bases from V and 3 bases from J, with 17 bases between. There are 16 residues in the CDR3. For the CDR3, the DNA is TGTGCCAGCAGCCTTTCCCCGGAGGCTGTCTACAATGAGCAGTTCTTC. Encoded protein: CASSLSPEAVYNEQFF.

This clonotype was found a few times. V and J are TRBV6-2 or TRBV6-3 and TRBJ1-6; perhaps TRBD1 as D (5 bases). Trimming left V 7 bases short and J 9 bases short, with 25 bases between. The CDR3 runs to 17 residues. CDR1 and CDR2 (germline): MNHEY, SVGEGT. CDR3 protein: CASNIGPQDRWGSPLHF. CDR3 nucleotides: TGTGCCAGCAACATCGGACCACAGGATAGGTGGGGTTCACCCCTCCACTTT.

V is TRBV4-3 and J is TRBJ1-2, with 9 bases aligning to TRBD1. Trimming cost V 1 base and J 8 bases; bases outside gene matches: 8. The CDR3 runs 15 residues. Germline V gene sequence: CDR1 LGHNA, CDR2 YSLEER. The DNA for the CDR3 is TGCGCCAGCAGCCAAGTTCTTAGGACAGGGGAAGGCTACACCTTC. Protein sequence: CASSQVLRTGEGYTF.

V gene TRBV30 combines with J gene TRBJ1-1, with TRBD1 identical over 10 bases. J gave up 4 bases and V 8 bases, and 4 bases lay outside the gene matches. Germline V gene data show CDR1 as GTSNPN and CDR2 as SVGIG (reference sequence). The CDR3 is made up of 12 amino acids. CDR3 coding DNA: TGTGCCGGGGGACAGGGGAGCACTGAAGCTTTCTTT. It is translated as CAGGQGSTEAFF.

This rearrangement joins TRBV20-1 to TRBJ2-1, with TRBD2 matching 9 bases. The ends lost 4 bases at V and 8 bases at J; junction bases unmatched: 12. Per the germline V gene, CDR1 is DFQATT and CDR2 is SNEGSKA (reference sequence). There are 15 residues in the CDR3. CDR3 loop: CSATLPLAGRHEQFF. DNA for the CDR3: TGCAGTGCTACCTTACCACTAGCGGGTCGTCATGAGCAGTTCTTC.

This clonotype was detected only a few times. J is TRBJ2-1 and V is TRBV12-3 or TRBV12-4; no reliable D call. The CDR3 is made up of 14 amino acids. Trimming took 1 base from V and 7 from J, leaving 11 bases between them. DNA for the CDR3: TGTGCCAGCAGTTTAGGACCGCGGAGTAATGAGCAGTTCTTC. Translated: CASSLGPRSNEQFF.

This clonotype was counted a single time. The rearrangement uses TRBV15 and TRBJ2-5; D gene unclear. V lost 5 bases and J 1 base, leaving 11 bases between the germline ends. The CDR3 spans 14 residues. CDR1 LNHNV and CDR2 YYDKDF come from the germline V gene (reference sequence). Written as DNA, the CDR3 is TGTGCCACCAGCCTGGTAGGCGTCCAAGAGACCCAGTACTTC. Translating gives CATSLVGVQETQYF.

This clonotype was counted between two and nine times. The chain combines TRBV5-1 with TRBJ2-7; D is perhaps TRBD1 (6 bases). Trimming cost V 2 bases and J 2 bases, with 14 bases left between them. This CDR3 contains 15 residues. Germline V CDR1 and CDR2: SGHRS, YFSETQ. CDR3 in amino acids: CASSLVPDSPYEQYF. In DNA form, the CDR3 reads TGCGCCAGCAGCTTAGTCCCGGACAGCCCCTACGAGCAGTACTTC. The full variable domain, in which reference TRBV5-1 and TRBJ2-7 provide the parts outside the CDR3, is KAGVTQTPRYLIKTRGQQVTLSCSPISGHRSVSWYQQTPGQGLQFLFEYFSETQRNKGNFPGRFSGRQFSNSRSEMNVSTLELGDSALYLCASSLVPDSPYEQYFGPGTRLTVT.

Many counts were recorded for this clonotype. J is TRBJ2-2 and V is TRBV7-2; D is uncertain. The ends were cut back, 4 bases at V and 7 bases at J, with 16 bases in the middle. The germline gives CDR1 SGHTA, CDR2 FQGNSA. The CDR3 consists of 15 residues. CDR3 in DNA: TGTGCCAGCAGCTCTCAAATAGGGTGGGGCGGGGAGCTGTTTTTT. Amino acid sequence: CASSSQIGWGGELFF. Combining the CDR3 with reference TRBV7-2 and TRBJ2-2 gives the whole variable domain GAGVSQSPSNKVTEKGKDVELRCDPISGHTALYWYRQSLGQGLEFLIYFQGNSAPDKSGLPSDRFSAERTGGSVSTLTIQRTQQEDSAVYLCASSSQIGWGGELFFGEGSRLTVL.

This clonotype turned up a few times. The chain employs TRBV6-4 and TRBJ2-2; 8 bases line up with TRBD2. The CDR3 is 15 residues long. J was trimmed by 2 bases and V by 5 bases; bases with no gene match: 4. Germline loops: CDR1 MRHNA, CDR2 SNTAGT. As DNA, the CDR3 is TGTGCCAGCAGTAAAGTAGCGGGAAACACCGGGGAGCTGTTTTTT. It encodes CASSKVAGNTGELFF.

The V call is TRBV10-3, the J call TRBJ2-2, with a weak D call TRBD1 (6 bases). V was clipped by 2 bases and J by 4 bases, with 8 bases between them. The length of the CDR3 is 14 residues. Germline V CDR1 and CDR2: ENHRY, SYGVKD. The CDR3 nucleotides read TGTGCCATCAGTGAGACGGACAGCACCGGGGAGCTGTTTTTT. Encoded protein: CAISETDSTGELFF.

In this sample, this clonotype turned up many times. The genes are TRBV7-3 and TRBJ2-2, with D unresolved. The germline gives CDR1 SGHTA, CDR2 FQGTGA. The CDR3 runs to 18 residues. Between the trimmed V and J ends, which lost 2 bases and 1 base, there was a span of 17 bases. CDR3 loop: CASSLWSAGRQNTGELFF. DNA of the CDR3: TGTGCCAGCAGCTTATGGAGTGCCGGCAGACAGAACACCGGGGAGCTGTTTTTT. The complete variable domain, with remaining parts taken from reference TRBV7-3 and TRBJ2-2, reads GAGVSQTPSNKVTEKGKYVELRCDPISGHTALYWYRQSLGQGPEFLIYFQGTGAADDSGLPNDRFFAVRPEGSVSTLKIQRTERGDSAVYLCASSLWSAGRQNTGELFFGEGSRLTVL.

The chain combines TRBV7-6 with TRBJ2-5; TRBD2 matches at 9 bases. The length of the CDR3 is 17 residues. Trimming at V came to 1 base and at J to 0 bases, leaving 6 bases not matched to a gene. CDR1 SGHVS and CDR2 FNYEAQ come from the germline V gene. The CDR3 region is CASSLDRSGGYQETQYF. The CDR3 DNA reads as TGTGCCAGCAGCTTAGATAGGAGCGGGGGGTACCAAGAGACCCAGTACTTC.

The chain employs TRBV2 and TRBJ2-7; 9 bases agree with TRBD1. The V segment lost 6 bases and the J segment 0 bases; nucleotides outside the gene matches: 3. Germline CDR1 SNHLY, CDR2 FYNNEI. This CDR3 spans 14 amino acids. DNA for the CDR3: TGTGCCAGCAGCGGGACAGGGTACTCCTACGAGCAGTACTTC. Translating it yields CASSGTGYSYEQYF. Full variable domain (remainder filled in from reference TRBV2 and TRBJ2-7): EPEVTQTPSHQVTQMGQEVILRCVPISNHLYFYWYRQILGQKVEFLVSFYNNEISEKSEIFDDQFSVERPDGSNFTLKIRSTKLEDSAMYFCASSGTGYSYEQYFGPGTRLTVT.

This clonotype was counted only a few times. The V call is TRBV12-3 or TRBV12-4, the J call TRBJ2-7; D call uncertain. This CDR3 region has 13 residues. V lost 2 bases and J 3 bases, leaving 8 bases between the germline ends. This CDR3 is CASSLLLHYEQYF. CDR3 sequence (DNA): TGTGCCAGCAGTTTACTACTCCACTACGAGCAGTACTTC.